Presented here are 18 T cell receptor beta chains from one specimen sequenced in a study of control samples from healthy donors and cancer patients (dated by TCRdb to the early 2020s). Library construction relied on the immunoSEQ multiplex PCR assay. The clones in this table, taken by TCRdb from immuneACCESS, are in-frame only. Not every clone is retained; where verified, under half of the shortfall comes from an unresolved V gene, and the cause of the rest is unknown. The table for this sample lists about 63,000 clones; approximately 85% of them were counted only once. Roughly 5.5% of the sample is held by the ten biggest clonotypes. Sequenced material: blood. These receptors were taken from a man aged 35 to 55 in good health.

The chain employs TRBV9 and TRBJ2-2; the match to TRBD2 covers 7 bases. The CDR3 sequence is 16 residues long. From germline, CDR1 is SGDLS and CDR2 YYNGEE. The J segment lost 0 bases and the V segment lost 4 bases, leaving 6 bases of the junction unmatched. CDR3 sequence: CASSPWGGANTGELFF. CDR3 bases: TGTGCCAGCAGCCCATGGGGGGGAGCGAACACCGGGGAGCTGTTTTTT.

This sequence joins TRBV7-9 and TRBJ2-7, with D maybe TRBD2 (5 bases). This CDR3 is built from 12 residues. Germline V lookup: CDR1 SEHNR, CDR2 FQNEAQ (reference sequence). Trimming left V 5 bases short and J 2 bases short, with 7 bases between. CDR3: CASSGLAYEQYF. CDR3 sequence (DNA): TGTGCCAGCAGCGGACTTGCCTACGAGCAGTACTTC.

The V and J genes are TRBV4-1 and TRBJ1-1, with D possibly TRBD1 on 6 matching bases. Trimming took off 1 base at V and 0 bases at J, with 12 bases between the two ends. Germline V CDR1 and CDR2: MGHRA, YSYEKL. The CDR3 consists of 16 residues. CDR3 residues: CASSQATGGMNTEAFF. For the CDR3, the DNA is TGCGCCAGCAGCCAAGCTACGGGGGGCATGAACACTGAAGCTTTCTTT.

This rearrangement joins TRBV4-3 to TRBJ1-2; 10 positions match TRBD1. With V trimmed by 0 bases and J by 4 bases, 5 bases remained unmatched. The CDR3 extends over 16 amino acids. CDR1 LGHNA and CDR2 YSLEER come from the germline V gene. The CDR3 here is CASSQDRQGAGYGYTF. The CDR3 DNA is TGCGCCAGCAGCCAAGACAGACAGGGGGCCGGCTATGGCTACACCTTC.

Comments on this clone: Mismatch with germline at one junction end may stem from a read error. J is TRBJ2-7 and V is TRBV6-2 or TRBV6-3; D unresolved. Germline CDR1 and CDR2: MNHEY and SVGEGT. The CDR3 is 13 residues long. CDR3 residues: CASSYGLPGAKGF. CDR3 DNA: TGTGCCAGCAGTTACGGCCTGCCGGGTGCCAAGGGCTTC.

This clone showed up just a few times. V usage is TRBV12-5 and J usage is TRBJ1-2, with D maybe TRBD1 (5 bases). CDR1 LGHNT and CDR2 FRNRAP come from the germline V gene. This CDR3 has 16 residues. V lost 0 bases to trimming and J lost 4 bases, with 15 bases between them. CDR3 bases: TGTGCTAGTGGTTTGGTACAGTCAGGGTTCGGCTATGGCTACACCTTC. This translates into CASGLVQSGFGYGYTF. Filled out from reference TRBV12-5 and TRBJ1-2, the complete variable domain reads DARVTQTPRHKVTEMGQEVTMRCQPILGHNTVFWYRQTMMQGLELLAYFRNRAPLDDSGMPKDRFSAEMPDATLATLKIQPSEPRDSAVYFCASGLVQSGFGYGYTFGSGTRLTVV.

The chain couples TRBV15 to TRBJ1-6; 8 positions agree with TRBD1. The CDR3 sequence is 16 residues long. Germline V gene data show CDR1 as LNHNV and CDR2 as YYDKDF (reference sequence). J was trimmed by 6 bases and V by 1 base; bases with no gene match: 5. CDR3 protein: CATSRARTGTNSPLHF. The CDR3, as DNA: TGTGCCACCAGCAGAGCTCGGACAGGGACTAATTCACCCCTCCACTTT.

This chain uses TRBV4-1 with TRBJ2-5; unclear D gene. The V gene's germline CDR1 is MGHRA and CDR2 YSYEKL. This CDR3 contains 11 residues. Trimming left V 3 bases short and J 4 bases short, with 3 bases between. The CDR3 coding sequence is TGCGCCAGCAGCCACGGAGAGACCCAGTACTTC. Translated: CASSHGETQYF.

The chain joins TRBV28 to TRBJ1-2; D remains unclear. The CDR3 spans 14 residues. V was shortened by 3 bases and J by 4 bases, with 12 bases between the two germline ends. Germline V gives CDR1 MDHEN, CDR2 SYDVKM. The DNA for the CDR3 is TGTGCCAGCAGTTTCGTTGGGCAGTCCTATGGCTACACCTTC. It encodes CASSFVGQSYGYTF.

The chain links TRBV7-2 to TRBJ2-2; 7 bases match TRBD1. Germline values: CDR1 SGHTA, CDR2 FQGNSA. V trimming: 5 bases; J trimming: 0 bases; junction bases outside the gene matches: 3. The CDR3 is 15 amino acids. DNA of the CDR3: TGTGCCAGCAGCCGGGACAGTTCGAACACCGGGGAGCTGTTTTTT. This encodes CASSRDSSNTGELFF.

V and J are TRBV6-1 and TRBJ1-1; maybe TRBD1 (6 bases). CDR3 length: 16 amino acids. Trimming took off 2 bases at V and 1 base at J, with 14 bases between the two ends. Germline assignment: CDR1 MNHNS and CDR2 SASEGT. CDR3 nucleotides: TGTGCCAGCAGTGAACCCCCCGGCAGGGGGAACACTGAAGCTTTCTTT. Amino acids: CASSEPPGRGNTEAFF.

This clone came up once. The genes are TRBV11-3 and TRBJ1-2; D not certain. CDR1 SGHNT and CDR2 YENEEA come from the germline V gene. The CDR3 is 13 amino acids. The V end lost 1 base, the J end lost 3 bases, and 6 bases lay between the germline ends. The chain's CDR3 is CASSLGQHYGYTF. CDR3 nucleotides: TGTGCCAGCAGCTTAGGGCAGCACTATGGCTACACCTTC.

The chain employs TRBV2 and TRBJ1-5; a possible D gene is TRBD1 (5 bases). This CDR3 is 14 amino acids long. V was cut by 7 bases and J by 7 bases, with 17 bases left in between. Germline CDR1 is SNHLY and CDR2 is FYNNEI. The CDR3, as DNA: TGTGCCAGCACCCGACAGCCGGAAGCCCAGCCCCAGCATTTT. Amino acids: CASTRQPEAQPQHF.

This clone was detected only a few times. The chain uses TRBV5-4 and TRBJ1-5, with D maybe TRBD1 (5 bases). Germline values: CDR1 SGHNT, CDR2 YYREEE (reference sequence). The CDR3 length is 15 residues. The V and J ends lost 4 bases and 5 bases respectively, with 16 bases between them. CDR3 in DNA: TGTGCCAGCAGCGGTCGGGGCAGGGCCTATCAGCCCCAGCATTTT. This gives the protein CASSGRGRAYQPQHF.

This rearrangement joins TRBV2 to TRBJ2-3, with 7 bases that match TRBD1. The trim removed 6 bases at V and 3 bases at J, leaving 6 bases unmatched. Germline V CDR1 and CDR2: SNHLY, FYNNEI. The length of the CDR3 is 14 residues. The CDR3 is CASRPGQLTDTQYF. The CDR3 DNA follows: TGTGCCAGCAGACCGGGACAGTTGACAGATACGCAGTATTTT. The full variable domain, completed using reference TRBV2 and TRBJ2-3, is EPEVTQTPSHQVTQMGQEVILRCVPISNHLYFYWYRQILGQKVEFLVSFYNNEISEKSEIFDDQFSVERPDGSNFTLKIRSTKLEDSAMYFCASRPGQLTDTQYFGPGTRLTVL.

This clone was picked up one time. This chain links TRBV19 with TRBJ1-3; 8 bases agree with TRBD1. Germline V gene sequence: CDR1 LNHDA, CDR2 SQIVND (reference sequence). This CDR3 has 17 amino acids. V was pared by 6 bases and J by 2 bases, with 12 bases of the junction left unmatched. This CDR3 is CASRFLDRGFTGNTIYF. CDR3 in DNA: TGTGCCAGTAGATTCCTCGACAGGGGATTTACTGGAAACACCATATATTTT.

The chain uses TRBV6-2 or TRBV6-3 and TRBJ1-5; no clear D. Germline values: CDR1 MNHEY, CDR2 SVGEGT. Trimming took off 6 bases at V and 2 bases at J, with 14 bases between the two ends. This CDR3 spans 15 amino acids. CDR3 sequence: CASSLTSLGNQPQHF. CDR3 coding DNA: TGTGCCAGCAGCCTGACATCTTTGGGCAATCAGCCCCAGCATTTT.

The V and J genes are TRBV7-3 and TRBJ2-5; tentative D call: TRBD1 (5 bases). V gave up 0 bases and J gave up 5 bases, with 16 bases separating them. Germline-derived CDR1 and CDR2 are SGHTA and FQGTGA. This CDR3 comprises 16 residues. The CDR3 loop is CASSLTSTEGRETQYF. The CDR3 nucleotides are TGTGCCAGCAGCTTAACGTCGACAGAAGGTCGCGAGACCCAGTACTTC.